This entry concerns a single TCR beta chain. TCRdb fed the 5' RACE reads into MiXCR, producing one record per CDR3 protein. The table has about 170,000 distinct CDR3 sequences, around 18% seen once. Germline V gives CDR1 SQVTM, CDR2 ANQGSEA. This CDR3 has 13 amino acids. V was pared by 3 bases and J by 4 bases, with 11 bases between. These data are taken from a study of CD8 T cells in ankylosing spondylitis. The sequenced sample consisted of blood, either unsorted or a sorted T cell fraction (not recorded which). The genes are TRBV29-1 and TRBJ2-3; tentatively, D is TRBD1 (5 bases). The receptor was derived from a male donor with ankylosing spondylitis or in good health (not recorded which). As DNA, the CDR3 is TGCAGCGTTGAGTTGGCAGGGCCAGATACGCAGTATTTT. It codes for CSVELAGPDTQYF.